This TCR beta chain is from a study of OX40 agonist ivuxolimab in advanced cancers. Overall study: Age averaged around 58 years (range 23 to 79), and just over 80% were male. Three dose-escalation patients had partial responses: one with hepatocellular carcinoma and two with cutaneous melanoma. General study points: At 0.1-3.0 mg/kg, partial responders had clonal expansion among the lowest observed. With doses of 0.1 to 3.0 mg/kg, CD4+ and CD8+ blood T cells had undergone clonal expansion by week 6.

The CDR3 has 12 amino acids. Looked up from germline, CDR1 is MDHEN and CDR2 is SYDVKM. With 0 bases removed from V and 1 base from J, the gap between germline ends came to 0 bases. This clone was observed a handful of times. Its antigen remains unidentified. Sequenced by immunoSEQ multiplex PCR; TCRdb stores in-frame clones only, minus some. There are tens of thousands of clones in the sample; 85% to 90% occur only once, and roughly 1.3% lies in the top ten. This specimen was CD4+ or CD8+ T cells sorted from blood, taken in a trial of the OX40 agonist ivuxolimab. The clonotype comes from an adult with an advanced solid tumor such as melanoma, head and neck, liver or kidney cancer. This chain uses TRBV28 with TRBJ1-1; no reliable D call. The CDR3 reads CASSLWNTEAFF. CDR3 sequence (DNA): TGTGCCAGCAGTTTATGGAACACTGAAGCTTTCTTT.